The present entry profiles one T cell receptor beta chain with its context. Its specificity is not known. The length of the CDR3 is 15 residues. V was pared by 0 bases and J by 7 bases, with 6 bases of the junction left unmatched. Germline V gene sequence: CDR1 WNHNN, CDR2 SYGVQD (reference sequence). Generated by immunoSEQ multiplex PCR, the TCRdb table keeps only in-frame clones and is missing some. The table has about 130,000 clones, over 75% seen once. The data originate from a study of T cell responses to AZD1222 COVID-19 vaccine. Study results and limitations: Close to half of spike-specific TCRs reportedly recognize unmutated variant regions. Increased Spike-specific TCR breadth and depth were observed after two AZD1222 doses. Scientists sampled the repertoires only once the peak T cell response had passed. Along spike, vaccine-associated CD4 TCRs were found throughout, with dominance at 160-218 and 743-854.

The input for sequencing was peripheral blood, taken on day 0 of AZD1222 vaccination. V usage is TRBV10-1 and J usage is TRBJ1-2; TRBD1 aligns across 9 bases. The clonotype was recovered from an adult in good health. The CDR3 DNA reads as TGCGCCAGCAGTGAGTCCGGGACAGGGTTCTCTGGCTACACCTTC. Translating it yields CASSESGTGFSGYTF.